Included here is one T cell receptor (beta chain) sequence, with context. Its antigen is as yet unknown. The data originate from a study of post-analysis software for immune sequencing data. The study, taken as a whole, reports: In patients, five or six TRBV segments were more frequent than in controls, with TRBV5-6, TRBV5-1 and TRBV20-1 among them.

Every TCR beta cDNA library bore unique molecular identifiers. Via MiXCR, TCRdb re-called the PCR reads, giving one row per CDR3 protein. The sample has about 150,000 distinct CDR3 sequences, approximately 31% seen once. Between the trimmed V and J ends, which lost 1 base and 0 bases, there was a span of 7 bases. The germline gives CDR1 SGHTA, CDR2 FQGTGA. This CDR3 contains 15 residues. The sequenced sample consisted of blood. The origin of this receptor is a girl aged 10-17 years with multiple sclerosis. The chain employs TRBV7-3 and TRBJ2-1; D is ambiguous. CDR3 nucleotides: TGTGCCAGCAGCTTAAATCGAGTCTCCTACAATGAGCAGTTCTTC. Translation: CASSLNRVSYNEQFF.